This entry describes one T cell receptor (beta chain). Its target is unknown. The PCR employed 60 Vbeta primers together with 13 Jbeta primers. The method was immunoSEQ multiplex PCR; TCRdb's version includes in-frame clones alone and lacks a portion of them. The table includes about 110,000 clones, just over 70% detected once. The data are from a study of cytomegalovirus exposure and HLA in healthy donors. Study observations and caveats: What a later analysis showed was that several of the most significant clusters appeared linked to common viral pathogens.

The J segment lost 3 bases and the V segment lost 0 bases, leaving 2 bases of the junction unmatched. Germline V gene sequence: CDR1 SGHRS, CDR2 YFSETQ. The CDR3 totals 14 residues. The source is a boy aged 10-17 years in good health and CMV-seronegative. Sequencing input: PBMCs. The rearrangement joins TRBV5-1 to TRBJ1-1, with 7 bases lining up with TRBD1. The DNA of the CDR3 is TGCGCCAGCAGCTTGGGAGGGGGCCACACTGAAGCTTTCTTT. Amino acids: CASSLGGGHTEAFF.